This passage covers 21 T cell receptor beta chains from one sample sequenced in a study of shared clonotypes between healthy human individuals (dated by TCRdb to 2018 to 2020). The method was the immunoSEQ multiplex PCR assay. TCRdb re-hosts the immuneACCESS table, in-frame sequences only. Its copies lack some clones; in the studies checked, an unresolved V gene accounts for under half of them, and the cause for the rest is not known. This sample lists approximately 620,000 clones; 97% were detected once. Of the sample, 0.055% to 0.07% falls within the top ten clones. Material: naive CD4+ T cells sorted from blood. The cell subset or site label for this specimen denotes: CD45RA+ positively selected. These TCRs come from a young woman in good health.

This chain uses TRBV18 with TRBJ1-2, with 12 bases that match TRBD1. Germline CDR1 and CDR2: KGHSH and LQKENI. The ends lost 3 bases at V and 3 bases at J; junction bases unmatched: 5. The CDR3 has 16 residues. CDR3 region: CASSPLGQGAYYGYTF. The CDR3 DNA is TGTGCCAGCTCACCCCTGGGACAGGGGGCCTACTATGGCTACACCTTC.

This rearrangement joins TRBV6-4 to TRBJ2-1, with D possibly TRBD2 on 6 matching bases. Germline V gene sequence: CDR1 MRHNA, CDR2 SNTAGT. This CDR3 has 16 amino acids. V lost 6 bases and J 7 bases, leaving 22 bases between the germline ends. CDR3 protein: CASSDTRRGRKNEQFF. As DNA, the CDR3 is TGTGCCAGCAGCGACACCAGGAGGGGTCGTAAGAATGAGCAGTTCTTC.

V and J are TRBV5-1 and TRBJ1-5; possibly TRBD1 for D (5 bases). V was trimmed by 0 bases and J by 6 bases, leaving 7 bases between them. CDR1 is SGHRS and CDR2 is YFSETQ in the germline V gene. CDR3 length equals 13 residues. CDR3 region: CASSLGGAQPQHF. Written as DNA, the CDR3 is TGCGCCAGCAGCTTGGGAGGGGCTCAGCCCCAGCATTTT. Together with reference TRBV5-1 and TRBJ1-5, the CDR3 gives the full variable domain: KAGVTQTPRYLIKTRGQQVTLSCSPISGHRSVSWYQQTPGQGLQFLFEYFSETQRNKGNFPGRFSGRQFSNSRSEMNVSTLELGDSALYLCASSLGGAQPQHFGDGTRLSIL.

This clone was recorded only once. This chain joins TRBV7-8 and TRBJ2-3; 7 nucleotides line up with TRBD1. CDR3 length equals 14 residues. After removal of 1 base from V and 5 bases from J, the junction contained 3 bases not matched to a gene. Germline V CDR1 and CDR2: SGHVS, FQNEAQ. The CDR3 sequence is CASSLVPGGDTQYF. CDR3 bases: TGTGCCAGCAGCTTAGTCCCAGGGGGAGATACGCAGTATTTT. Full variable domain (missing parts from reference TRBV7-8 and TRBJ2-3): GAGVSQSPRYKVAKRGQDVALRCDPISGHVSLFWYQQALGQGPEFLTYFQNEAQLDKSGLPSDRFFAERPEGSVSTLKIQRTQQEDSAVYLCASSLVPGGDTQYFGPGTRLTVL.

The chain links TRBV28 to TRBJ2-7; D is uncertain. The germline CDR1 and CDR2 sequences are MDHEN and SYDVKM. The CDR3 length is 12 residues. Trimming took 5 bases from V and 7 from J, leaving 12 bases between them. The chain's CDR3 is CASSKLDGEQYF. The CDR3 DNA follows: TGTGCCAGCAGTAAATTGGACGGTGAGCAGTACTTC.

This rearrangement joins TRBV7-9 to TRBJ2-7; D perhaps matches TRBD2 (7 bases). The V gene lost 5 bases and the J gene lost 7 bases, with 12 bases spanning the gap. The CDR3 contains 12 residues. Per the germline V gene, CDR1 is SEHNR and CDR2 is FQNEAQ (reference sequence). CDR3 DNA sequence: TGTGCCAGCAGCCGGGGGGCGGGGGAGCAGTACTTC. It codes for CASSRGAGEQYF.

J is TRBJ2-7 and V is TRBV20-1; no definite D call. V lost 0 bases, J lost 4 bases, and 4 bases lay in between. Per the germline V gene, CDR1 is DFQATT and CDR2 is SNEGSKA (reference sequence). CDR3 length equals 11 residues. The CDR3 DNA reads TGCAGTGCTAGAGAAGAGTACGAGCAGTACTTC. It encodes CSAREEYEQYF.

The rearrangement uses TRBV5-4 and TRBJ1-1; 10 nucleotides match TRBD1. The V segment lost 1 base and the J segment 11 bases; nucleotides outside the gene matches: 5. The CDR3 totals 13 residues. CDR1 and CDR2 from the germline V gene are SGHNT and YYREEE (reference sequence). Here the CDR3 reads CASSLSTDRGAFF. CDR3 coding DNA: TGTGCCAGCAGCTTGTCTACGGACAGGGGGGCTTTCTTT.

The chain employs TRBV15 and TRBJ1-1; D gene unclear. Trimming removed 0 bases from V and 1 base from J, with 9 bases in between. The CDR3 consists of 15 residues. Per germline, CDR1 LNHNV and CDR2 YYDKDF (reference sequence). In DNA, the CDR3 is TGTGCCACCAGCAGAGAGCCGGGATGGAACACTGAAGCTTTCTTT. This codes for CATSREPGWNTEAFF.

The chain uses TRBV5-6 and TRBJ2-5; 9 nucleotides agree with TRBD2. The CDR3 is 15 amino acids. The V gene's germline CDR1 is SGHDT and CDR2 YYEEEE. After removal of 1 base from V and 4 bases from J, the junction contained 5 bases not matched to a gene. CDR3 in amino acids: CASSLQAGGGETQYF. CDR3 in DNA: TGTGCCAGCAGCTTGCAAGCGGGAGGCGGAGAGACCCAGTACTTC.

The genes are TRBV9 and TRBJ2-5; D call uncertain. V was shortened by 4 bases and J by 2 bases, with 6 bases between the two germline ends. The CDR3 is made up of 12 amino acids. CDR1 is SGDLS and CDR2 is YYNGEE in the germline V gene. The CDR3 loop is CASSLPQETQYF. The CDR3 nucleotides are TGTGCCAGCAGCCTGCCACAAGAGACCCAGTACTTC.

The chain carries TRBV6-5 and TRBJ2-1; D gene ambiguous. Trimming stripped 2 bases from V and 0 bases from J, with 8 bases between. CDR1 is MNHEY, CDR2 SVGAGI, per germline. This CDR3 has 15 residues. CDR3 loop: CASSYRVGSYNEQFF. As DNA, the CDR3 is TGTGCCAGCAGTTACCGGGTAGGCTCCTACAATGAGCAGTTCTTC.

The CDR3, as DNA: TGCGCCAGCGGCGCGAGGGGGCTGAAGGAAAAACTGTTTTTT. Translating gives CASGARGLKEKLFF. This chain connects TRBV5-1 to TRBJ1-4, with 7 bases lining up with TRBD1. Looked up from germline, CDR1 is SGHRS and CDR2 is YFSETQ. Trimming cost V 7 bases and J 8 bases; bases outside gene matches: 11. This CDR3 spans 14 amino acids. Filled out from reference TRBV5-1 and TRBJ1-4, the complete variable domain reads KAGVTQTPRYLIKTRGQQVTLSCSPISGHRSVSWYQQTPGQGLQFLFEYFSETQRNKGNFPGRFSGRQFSNSRSEMNVSTLELGDSALYLCASGARGLKEKLFFGSGTQLSVL.

This chain links TRBV2 with TRBJ2-1; 11 bases fit TRBD2. The germline V gene encodes CDR1 SNHLY and CDR2 FYNNEI. The ends lost 5 bases at V and 7 bases at J; junction bases unmatched: 4. The CDR3 spans 14 residues. Here the CDR3 reads CASSKTSGDNEQFF. For the CDR3, the DNA is TGTGCCAGCAGTAAGACTAGCGGGGATAATGAGCAGTTCTTC. The full variable domain, with the rest looked up from reference TRBV2 and TRBJ2-1, is EPEVTQTPSHQVTQMGQEVILRCVPISNHLYFYWYRQILGQKVEFLVSFYNNEISEKSEIFDDQFSVERPDGSNFTLKIRSTKLEDSAMYFCASSKTSGDNEQFFGPGTRLTVL.

This clone has a single count. The chain uses TRBV19 and TRBJ2-5; TRBD2 agrees at 10 bases. The DNA end lines up better with TRBJ2-7; the J call may be wrong. Germline V gene sequence: CDR1 LNHDA, CDR2 SQIVND (reference sequence). This CDR3 is 15 amino acids long. CDR3 region: CASTGTSDNSYEQYF. The CDR3 DNA is TGTGCCAGTACCGGGACTAGCGATAACTCCTACGAGCAGTACTTC.

This clone was detected once. The chain is built from TRBV27 and TRBJ2-2, with unresolved D. Trimming cost V 6 bases and J 1 base, with 9 bases left between them. From germline, CDR1 is MNHEY and CDR2 SMNVEV (reference sequence). This CDR3 comprises 14 residues. The CDR3 region is CASRWRENTGELFF. As DNA, the CDR3 is TGTGCCAGCAGATGGCGTGAGAACACCGGGGAGCTGTTTTTT.

The chain employs TRBV5-1 and TRBJ1-1; possibly TRBD1 for D (6 bases). The length of the CDR3 is 14 residues. Trimming left V 4 bases short and J 1 base short, with 11 bases between. CDR1 SGHRS and CDR2 YFSETQ come from the germline V gene. The CDR3 nucleotides read TGCGCCAGCAGCAGGGGGACTGAGAACACTGAAGCTTTCTTT. Its translation: CASSRGTENTEAFF.

This rearrangement joins TRBV11-2 to TRBJ2-7; D is perhaps TRBD1 or TRBD2 (6 bases each). V dropped 6 bases and J dropped 7 bases, with 19 bases sitting between them. CDR3 size: 14 residues. Germline V lookup: CDR1 SGHAT, CDR2 FQNNGV. The CDR3 loop reads CASRGAWGAKEQYF. The CDR3 DNA sequence: TGTGCCAGCAGAGGAGCGTGGGGGGCGAAAGAGCAGTACTTC.

This chain joins TRBV6-6 and TRBJ1-2, with a possible D match to TRBD1 (6 bases). The CDR3 spans 15 residues. Per the germline V gene, CDR1 is MNHNY and CDR2 is SVGAGI (reference sequence). V was cut by 6 bases and J by 3 bases, with 17 bases left in between. CDR3 protein: CASRESTGGYYGYTF. CDR3 in DNA: TGTGCCAGCAGAGAAAGCACCGGGGGCTACTATGGCTACACCTTC.

The chain combines TRBV28 with TRBJ1-2; D possibly corresponds to TRBD1 (6 bases). CDR1 MDHEN and CDR2 SYDVKM come from the germline V gene. The CDR3 sequence is 13 residues long. V was shortened by 1 base and J by 7 bases, with 10 bases between the two germline ends. CDR3 region: CASSLYRDRGYTF. CDR3 coding DNA: TGTGCCAGCAGTTTATACAGGGATCGTGGCTACACCTTC.

The chain couples TRBV29-1 to TRBJ2-1; 10 nucleotides line up with TRBD1. Germline-derived CDR1 and CDR2 are SQVTM and ANQGSEA. This CDR3 is built from 13 residues. The V and J ends lost 6 bases and 3 bases, in that order; junction bases with no gene match: 2. DNA for the CDR3: TGCAGCGTGGGGACAGGGGACTACAATGAGCAGTTCTTC. It yields the protein CSVGTGDYNEQFF.